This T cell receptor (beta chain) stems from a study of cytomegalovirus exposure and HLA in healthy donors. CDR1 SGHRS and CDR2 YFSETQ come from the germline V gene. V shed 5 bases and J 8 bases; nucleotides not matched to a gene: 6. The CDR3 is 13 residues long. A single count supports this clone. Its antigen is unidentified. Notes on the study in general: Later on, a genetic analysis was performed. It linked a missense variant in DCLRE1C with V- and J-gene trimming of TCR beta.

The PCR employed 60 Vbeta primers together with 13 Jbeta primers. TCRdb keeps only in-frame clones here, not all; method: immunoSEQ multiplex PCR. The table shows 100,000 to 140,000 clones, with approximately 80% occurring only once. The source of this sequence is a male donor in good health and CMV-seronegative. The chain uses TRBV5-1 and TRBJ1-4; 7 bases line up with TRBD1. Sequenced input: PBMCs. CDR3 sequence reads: CASREGAREKLFF. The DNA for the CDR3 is TGCGCCAGCAGGGAGGGGGCGAGGGAAAAACTGTTTTTT.